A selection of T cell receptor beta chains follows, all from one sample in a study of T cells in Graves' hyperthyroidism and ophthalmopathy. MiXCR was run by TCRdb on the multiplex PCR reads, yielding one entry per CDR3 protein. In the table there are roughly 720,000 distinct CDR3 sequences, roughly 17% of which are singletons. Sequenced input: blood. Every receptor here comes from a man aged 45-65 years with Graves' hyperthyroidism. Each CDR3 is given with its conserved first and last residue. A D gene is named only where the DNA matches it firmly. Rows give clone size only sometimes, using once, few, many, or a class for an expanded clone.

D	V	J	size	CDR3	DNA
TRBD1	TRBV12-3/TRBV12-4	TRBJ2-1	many	CASRLGQGALGEQFF	TGTGCCAGCAGGCTCGGACAGGGGGCCCTCGGTGAGCAGTTCTTC
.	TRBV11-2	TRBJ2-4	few	CASSLEYGQNIQYF	TGTGCCAGCAGCTTAGAATACGGGCAGAACATTCAGTACTTC
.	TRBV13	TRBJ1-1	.	CASSFVLGEAFF	TGTGCCAGCAGCTTCGTCCTGGGCGAAGCTTTCTTT
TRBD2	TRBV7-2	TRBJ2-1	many	CASSLARTSSEQFF	TGTGCCAGCAGCTTAGCCCGGACTAGCAGTGAGCAGTTCTTC
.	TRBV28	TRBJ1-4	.	CASSSLGQDEKLFF	TGTGCCAGCAGTTCGCTGGGACAAGATGAAAAACTGTTTTTT
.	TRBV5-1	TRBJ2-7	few	CASSLDLGLNYEQYF	TGCGCCAGCAGCTTGGACTTGGGACTGAACTACGAGCAGTACTTC
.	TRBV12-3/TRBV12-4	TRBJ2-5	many	CASSLRSWETQYF	TGTGCCAGCAGTTTAAGGTCGTGGGAGACCCAGTACTTC
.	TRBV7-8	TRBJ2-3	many	CASSQGADTQYF	TGTGCCAGCAGCCAAGGGGCAGATACGCAGTATTTT
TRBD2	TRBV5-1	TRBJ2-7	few	CASSPSGSHEQYF	TGCGCCAGCAGTCCGAGCGGGAGCCACGAGCAGTACTTC
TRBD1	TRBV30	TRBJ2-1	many	CAWRTGTGREQFF	TGTGCCTGGAGGACCGGGACAGGGCGTGAGCAGTTCTTC
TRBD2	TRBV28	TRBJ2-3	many	CASSMGLADTDTQYF	TGTGCCAGCAGTATGGGACTAGCGGACACAGATACGCAGTATTTT
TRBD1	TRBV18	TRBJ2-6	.	CASSQGQGLSGANVLTF	TGTGCCAGCTCACAGGGACAGGGGCTCTCTGGGGCCAACGTCCTGACTTTC
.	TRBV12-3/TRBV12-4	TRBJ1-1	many	CASSPRPTSIGAFF	TGTGCCAGCAGTCCTCGCCCCACCAGCATTGGAGCTTTCTTT
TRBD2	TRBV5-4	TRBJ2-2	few	CATGTSGRNGELFF	TGTGCCACGGGGACTAGCGGGAGGAACGGGGAGCTGTTTTTT
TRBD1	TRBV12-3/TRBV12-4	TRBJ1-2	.	CASRPGQGLNYGYTF	TGTGCCAGCAGACCGGGACAGGGTCTGAACTATGGCTACACCTTC
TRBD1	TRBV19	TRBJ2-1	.	CASRPGDRDEGEQFF	TGTGCCAGTAGACCCGGGGACAGGGATGAAGGTGAGCAGTTCTTC
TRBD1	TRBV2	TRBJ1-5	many	CASGQGTYSNQPQHF	TGTGCCAGTGGACAGGGGACATATAGCAATCAGCCCCAGCATTTT
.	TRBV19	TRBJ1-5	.	CASSMFGPLGNQPQHF	TGTGCCAGTAGTATGTTTGGGCCTCTCGGTAATCAGCCCCAGCATTTT
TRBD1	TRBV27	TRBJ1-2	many	CASSLRSSRDRFNYGYTF	TGTGCCAGCAGTTTAAGATCCTCCCGGGACAGATTTAACTATGGCTACACCTTC
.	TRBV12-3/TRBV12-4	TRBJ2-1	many	CASTRGGNHNEQFF	TGTGCCAGCACTCGTGGGGGTAACCACAATGAGCAGTTCTTC
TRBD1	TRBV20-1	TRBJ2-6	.	CSAPPTGAGANVLTF	TGCAGTGCCCCCCCGACAGGGGCAGGGGCCAACGTCCTGACTTTC
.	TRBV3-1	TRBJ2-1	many	CASSPSAGIREQFF	TGTGCCAGCAGCCCATCCGCCGGGATACGGGAGCAGTTCTTC
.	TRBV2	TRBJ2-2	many	CASSPRLAIGELFF	TGTGCCAGCAGCCCCCGGCTAGCGATCGGGGAGCTGTTTTTT
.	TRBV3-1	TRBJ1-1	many	CASSQDGGERPNTEAFF	TGTGCCAGCAGCCAAGATGGAGGGGAGCGGCCGAACACTGAAGCTTTCTTT
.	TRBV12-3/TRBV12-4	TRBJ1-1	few	CASSYTSGRNTEAFF	TGTGCCAGCAGTTACACTTCCGGGAGGAACACTGAAGCTTTCTTT
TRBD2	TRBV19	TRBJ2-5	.	CASSIALASGDQETQYF	TGTGCCAGTAGTATAGCGTTGGCTAGCGGGGACCAAGAGACCCAGTACTTC
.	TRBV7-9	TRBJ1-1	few	CASSRRTVNTEASF	TGTGCCAGCAGCCGGCGCACAGTGAACACTGAAGCTTCCTTT
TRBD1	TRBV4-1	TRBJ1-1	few	CASSQSAYTDRDNEAFF	TGCGCCAGCAGCCAATCTGCGTACACGGACAGGGACAATGAAGCTTTCTTT
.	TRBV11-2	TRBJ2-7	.	CASSLGGGVIYEQYF	TGTGCCAGCAGCTTAGGAGGAGGGGTTATTTACGAGCAGTACTTC
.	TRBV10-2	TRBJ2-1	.	CASQGSPSYNEQFF	TGCGCCAGTCAGGGGTCCCCATCCTACAATGAGCAGTTCTTC
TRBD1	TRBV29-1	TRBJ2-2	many	CSVDRGPNTGELFF	TGCAGCGTTGACAGGGGGCCGAACACCGGGGAGCTGTTTTTT
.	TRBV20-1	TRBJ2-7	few	CSARDPPGWEAHEQYF	TGCAGTGCTAGAGATCCCCCCGGTTGGGAGGCGCACGAGCAGTACTTC
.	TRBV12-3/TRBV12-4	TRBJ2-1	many	CASSFLASHNEQFF	TGTGCCAGCAGTTTTCTAGCGAGTCACAATGAGCAGTTCTTC
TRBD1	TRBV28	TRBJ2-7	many	CASSRQGPSSYEQYF	TGTGCCAGCAGTCGACAGGGTCCGAGCTCCTACGAGCAGTACTTC
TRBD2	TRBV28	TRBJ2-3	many	CASSPRTGLTSGRVADTQYF	TGTGCCAGCAGTCCCAGGACAGGGCTGACTAGCGGGAGGGTAGCAGATACGCAGTATTTT
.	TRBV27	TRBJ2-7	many	CASSLSAPSSYEQYF	TGTGCCAGCAGTTTATCAGCGCCGAGCTCCTACGAGCAGTACTTC
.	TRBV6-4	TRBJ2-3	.	CASSSAVDTDTQYF	TGTGCCAGCAGTTCAGCGGTAGACACAGATACGCAGTATTTT
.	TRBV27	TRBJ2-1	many	CASSRGSNEQFF	TGTGCCAGCAGTCGGGGGTCAAATGAGCAGTTCTTC
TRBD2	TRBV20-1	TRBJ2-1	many	CSARTSGSLDEQFF	TGCAGTGCTAGGACTAGCGGGAGTCTGGATGAGCAGTTCTTC
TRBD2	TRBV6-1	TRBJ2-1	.	CASSTSRLAGHEQFF	TGTGCCAGCAGTACGTCTAGACTAGCCGGGCATGAGCAGTTCTTC
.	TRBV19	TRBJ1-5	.	CASTSGVGSNQPQHF	TGTGCCAGTACCTCCGGGGTGGGAAGCAATCAGCCCCAGCATTTT
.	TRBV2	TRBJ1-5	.	CASSDDAGGQPQHF	TGTGCCAGCAGTGATGATGCGGGCGGTCAGCCCCAGCATTTT
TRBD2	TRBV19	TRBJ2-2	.	CASSPRTSGDANTGELLF	TGTGCCAGTAGTCCTCGGACTAGCGGGGACGCGAACACCGGGGAGCTGCTTTTT
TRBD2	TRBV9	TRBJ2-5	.	CASSVATAGGETQYF	TGTGCCAGCAGCGTAGCAACAGCGGGAGGTGAGACCCAGTACTTC
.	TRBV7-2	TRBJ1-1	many	CASSLLSGNTEAFF	TGTGCCAGCAGCTTACTATCCGGGAACACTGAAGCTTTCTTT
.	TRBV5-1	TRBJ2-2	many	CASSLDSRGPGELFF	TGCGCCAGCAGCTTGGATAGCAGGGGACCCGGGGAGCTGTTTTTT